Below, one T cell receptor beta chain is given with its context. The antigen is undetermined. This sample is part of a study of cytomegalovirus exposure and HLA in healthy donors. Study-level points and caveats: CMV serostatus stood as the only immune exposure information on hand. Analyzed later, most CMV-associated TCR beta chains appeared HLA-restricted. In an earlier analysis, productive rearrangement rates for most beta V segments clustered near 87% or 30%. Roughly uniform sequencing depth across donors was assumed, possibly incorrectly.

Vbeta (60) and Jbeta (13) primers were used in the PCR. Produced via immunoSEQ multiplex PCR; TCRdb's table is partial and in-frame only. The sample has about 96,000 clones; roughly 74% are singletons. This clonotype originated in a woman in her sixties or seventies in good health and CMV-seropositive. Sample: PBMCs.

The CDR3 reads CAWGQGAGEQFF. CDR3 DNA: TGTGCCTGGGGACAGGGGGCAGGTGAGCAGTTCTTC. The chain recombines TRBV30 with TRBJ2-1, with TRBD1 identical over 11 bases. The CDR3 consists of 12 residues. Looked up from germline, CDR1 is GTSNPN and CDR2 is SVGIG (reference sequence). The V and J ends lost 5 bases and 9 bases, in that order; junction bases with no gene match: 3.